The sequence of this T cell receptor (beta chain) was determined in a study of T cell responses to AZD1222 COVID-19 vaccine. Note on this clone: The target antigen is unknown.

The CDR3 extends over 15 amino acids. Unmatched junction bases numbered 6, after V lost 0 bases and J lost 6 bases. Germline CDR1 is MNHEY and CDR2 is SVGAGI. The study, taken as a whole, reports: Spike-wide vaccine-associated CD4 TCRs dominated at 160-218 and 743-854. Donors, mostly white British, included more females; clonal diversity was possibly underestimated.

Sequenced by immunoSEQ multiplex PCR; TCRdb stores in-frame clones only, minus some. The table lists about 90,000 clones, 70% to 90% of them singletons, with over 10% in the top ten. Sequencing used peripheral blood, obtained 28 days after the second AZD1222 dose. The genes are TRBV6-5 and TRBJ2-7; 9 nucleotides line up with TRBD1. The TCR sequence derives from an adult who received the AZD1222 COVID-19 vaccine. The CDR3 DNA reads as TGTGCCAGCAGTTACTCGACAGGGGGTGCGGGCGAGCAGTACTTC. As protein: CASSYSTGGAGEQYF.